These 10 T cell receptor beta chains share one sample of origin, sequenced in a study of early T cells in non-severe SARS-CoV-2 infection (dated by TCRdb to the early 2020s). The library relied on 5' RACE. This sample was sequenced with a NextSeq 500. TCRdb reworked the public reads: Q25 trimming with fastp, MiXCR clone assembly, productive beta chains retained. Each CDR3 protein gets just one entry, which takes the most common genes and DNA from the rows behind it. Present in this sample are 50,000 or so distinct CDR3 sequences, roughly 13% of which were seen just once. Clones ranked in the top ten supply approximately 10% of the sample. Sequenced input: whole blood. These receptor sequences come from an adult who was a healthcare worker with PCR-confirmed SARS-CoV-2 infection or an uninfected control (not recorded which).

This clonotype was seen ten or more times. The chain carries TRBV5-4 and TRBJ1-1; D remains unclear. Trimming took 2 bases from V and 2 from J, leaving 10 bases between them. CDR1 SGHNT and CDR2 YYREEE come from the germline V gene (reference sequence). The CDR3 length is 14 residues. The CDR3 sequence is CASSFGDYNTEAFF. The CDR3 DNA sequence: TGTGCCAGCAGCTTCGGAGATTATAACACTGAAGCTTTCTTT.

In its sample, this clonotype was seen a few times. The chain is built from TRBV6-5 and TRBJ2-1, with a possible D match to TRBD1 (6 bases). The CDR3 covers 14 residues. Trimming took off 6 bases at V and 7 bases at J, with 16 bases between the two ends. Germline V CDR1 and CDR2: MNHEY, SVGAGI. The CDR3 DNA sequence: TGTGCCAGCAGCCCAAGATGGGGGCAAAATGAGCAGTTCTTC. It specifies CASSPRWGQNEQFF.

This clonotype was counted at least ten times. V gene TRBV29-1 combines with J gene TRBJ2-1, with D unclear. Between the trimmed V and J ends, which lost 3 bases and 6 bases, there was a span of 9 bases. Germline CDR1 is SQVTM and CDR2 is ANQGSEA. The length of the CDR3 is 12 residues. This CDR3 is CSVEGPANEQFF. CDR3 sequence (DNA): TGCAGCGTTGAGGGTCCCGCCAATGAGCAGTTCTTC.

This clonotype was detected only a few times. The chain has TRBV27 and TRBJ1-2; possible D gene TRBD1, 6 bases. V lost 2 bases and J lost 0, with 13 bases in between. CDR3 length: 16 amino acids. The germline V gene has CDR1 MNHEY and CDR2 SMNVEV (reference sequence). CDR3 protein: CASSLHRDKANYGYTF. CDR3 in DNA: TGTGCCAGCAGTTTACACCGGGACAAGGCTAACTATGGCTACACCTTC.

This clonotype occurred a few times. The chain combines TRBV7-9 with TRBJ1-5, with 8 bases lining up with TRBD1. Germline-derived CDR1 and CDR2 are SEHNR and FQNEAQ (reference sequence). The CDR3 spans 16 residues. Losses at the gene ends were 5 bases for V and 5 bases for J; bases not matched to a gene: 11. The DNA for the CDR3 is TGTGCCAGCAGCCAAACTACCGGGACAGGCCATCAGCCCCAGCATTTT. Translated: CASSQTTGTGHQPQHF.

The rearrangement links TRBV7-3 to TRBJ2-1; D is uncertain. Germline loops: CDR1 SGHTA, CDR2 FQGTGA. V lost 2 bases and J 8 bases, leaving 10 bases between the germline ends. The CDR3 length is 13 residues. CDR3 in DNA: TGTGCCAGCAGCTTATATACCGGCCATGAGCAGTTCTTC. Protein: CASSLYTGHEQFF.

This clonotype was counted ten times or more. The V and J genes are TRBV7-3 and TRBJ2-4; D tentatively fits TRBD1 or TRBD2 (5 bases each). The V gene lost 6 bases and the J gene lost 9 bases, with 27 bases spanning the gap. Germline V lookup: CDR1 SGHTA, CDR2 FQGTGA. The CDR3 loop spans 17 amino acids. The DNA of the CDR3 is TGTGCCAGCAGGAGCCGACTCCGGGGCCCATCACTGGGCATTCAGTACTTC. It codes for CASRSRLRGPSLGIQYF.

In its sample, this clonotype was seen many times. The V call is TRBV13, the J call TRBJ2-1; 15 nucleotides line up with TRBD2. The CDR3 has 16 amino acids. V lost 5 bases and J lost 6; bases outside the gene matches: 5. Germline CDR1 PRHDT, CDR2 FYEKMQ (reference sequence). This CDR3 is CASSTEGLAGGNEQFF. The CDR3, as DNA: TGTGCCAGCAGCACCGAGGGACTAGCGGGAGGCAATGAGCAGTTCTTC. Drawing the rest from reference TRBV13 and TRBJ2-1, the complete variable domain is AAGVIQSPRHLIKEKRETATLKCYPIPRHDTVYWYQQGPGQDPQFLISFYEKMQSDKGSIPDRFSAQQFSDYHSELNMSSLELGDSALYFCASSTEGLAGGNEQFFGPGTRLTVL.

Ten or more counts support this clonotype. The chain recombines TRBV9 with TRBJ2-5; the D gene is possibly TRBD1 (6 bases). This CDR3 is built from 14 residues. Per germline, CDR1 SGDLS and CDR2 YYNGEE. The V end was cut by 4 bases, the J end by 1 base, with 11 bases between. The CDR3 bases are TGTGCCAGCAGCCCAGGACAGCCCCAAGAGACCCAGTACTTC. Residues: CASSPGQPQETQYF.

A remark on this clonotype: A much larger clone lies a single base off, so this may be a read error. This sequence joins TRBV7-9 and TRBJ2-2; D unclear. CDR3 length equals 15 residues. Germline V gives CDR1 SEHNR, CDR2 FQNEAQ (reference sequence). The V end lost 2 bases, the J end lost 1 base, and 8 bases lay between the germline ends. The CDR3 protein is CASSLLLGNTGELFF. The CDR3 bases are TGTGCCAGCAGCTTATTGCTGGGGAACACCGGGGAGCTGTTTTTT.